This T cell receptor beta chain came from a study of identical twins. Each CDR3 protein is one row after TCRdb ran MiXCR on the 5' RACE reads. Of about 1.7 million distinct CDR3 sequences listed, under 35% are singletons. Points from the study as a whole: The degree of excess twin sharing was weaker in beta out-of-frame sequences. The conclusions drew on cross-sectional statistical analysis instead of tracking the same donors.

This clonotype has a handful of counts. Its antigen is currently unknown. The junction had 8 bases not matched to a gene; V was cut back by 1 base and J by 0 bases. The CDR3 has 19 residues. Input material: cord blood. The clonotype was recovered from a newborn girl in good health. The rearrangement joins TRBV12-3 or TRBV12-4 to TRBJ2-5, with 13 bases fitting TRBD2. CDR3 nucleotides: TGTGCCAGCAGTTTAGTTCGCCGACTAGCGGGAGGCTACCAAGAGACCCAGTACTTC. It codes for CASSLVRRLAGGYQETQYF.